Listed below are T cell receptor beta chains from one sample, sequenced in a study of cytomegalovirus exposure and HLA in healthy donors. Assay: immunoSEQ multiplex PCR; the TCRdb copy retains only in-frame clones and omits some. This table has some 90,000 clones, roughly 87% appearing once. Sequenced: PBMCs. The receptors were sampled from a man aged 18 to 35 in good health and CMV-seropositive. Both conserved end residues are part of each CDR3. The D gene is left open where the match is weak.

j_call	d_call	v_call	cdr3_aa	cdr3_nt
TRBJ2-1	.	TRBV12-5	CASGLGSAPYNEQFF	TGTGCTAGTGGTTTGGGTAGCGCGCCATACAATGAGCAGTTCTTC
TRBJ1-3	.	TRBV6-5	CASSRTVSSGNTIYF	TGTGCCAGCAGCAGGACAGTCAGCTCTGGAAACACCATATATTTT
TRBJ2-5	.	TRBV2	CASSALTGTETQYF	TGTGCCAGCAGTGCACTCACAGGGACCGAGACCCAGTACTTC
TRBJ1-2	.	TRBV5-4	CASSFEGVNGYTF	TGTGCCAGCAGCTTTGAGGGTGTTAATGGCTACACCTTC
TRBJ1-1	TRBD1	TRBV6-6	CASSYEGQQNTEAFF	TGTGCCAGCAGTTACGAGGGACAGCAGAACACTGAAGCTTTCTTT
TRBJ2-7	TRBD1	TRBV4-1	CASTRDRGYEQYF	TGCGCCAGCACCAGGGACAGGGGATACGAGCAGTACTTC
TRBJ1-3	.	TRBV6-1	CASLVGGSGNTIYF	TGTGCCAGCCTCGTGGGGGGCTCTGGAAACACCATATATTTT
TRBJ2-1	TRBD2	TRBV28	CASSAIAGGGNEQFF	TGTGCCAGCAGTGCCATAGCGGGAGGAGGCAATGAGCAGTTCTTC
TRBJ1-6	.	TRBV5-4	CASSLATGASSYNSPLHF	TGTGCCAGCAGCTTGGCCACAGGCGCGAGCTCCTATAATTCACCCCTCCACTTT
TRBJ2-1	TRBD2	TRBV27	CASRPLGLAVEQFF	TGTGCCAGCAGACCCCTGGGACTAGCGGTTGAGCAGTTCTTC
TRBJ2-3	TRBD2	TRBV4-2	CASSQTGLAGAITDTQYF	TGTGCCAGCAGCCAAACCGGACTAGCGGGGGCAATCACAGATACGCAGTATTTT